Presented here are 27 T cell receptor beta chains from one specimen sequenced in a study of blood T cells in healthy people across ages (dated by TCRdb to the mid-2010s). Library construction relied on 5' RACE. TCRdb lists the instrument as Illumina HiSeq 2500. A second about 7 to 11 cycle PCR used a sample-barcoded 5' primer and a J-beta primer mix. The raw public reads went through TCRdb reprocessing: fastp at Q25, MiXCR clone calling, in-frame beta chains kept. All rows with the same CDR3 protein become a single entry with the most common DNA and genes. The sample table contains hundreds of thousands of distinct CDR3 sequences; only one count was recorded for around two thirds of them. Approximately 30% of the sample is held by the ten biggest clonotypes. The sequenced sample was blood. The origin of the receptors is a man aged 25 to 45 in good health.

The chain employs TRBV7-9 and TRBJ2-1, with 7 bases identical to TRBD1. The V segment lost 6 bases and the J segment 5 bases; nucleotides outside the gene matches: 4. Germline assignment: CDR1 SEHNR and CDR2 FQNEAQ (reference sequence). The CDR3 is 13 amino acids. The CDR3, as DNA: TGTGCCAGCAGTGACAGGGAAGACAATGAGCAGTTCTTC. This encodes CASSDREDNEQFF.

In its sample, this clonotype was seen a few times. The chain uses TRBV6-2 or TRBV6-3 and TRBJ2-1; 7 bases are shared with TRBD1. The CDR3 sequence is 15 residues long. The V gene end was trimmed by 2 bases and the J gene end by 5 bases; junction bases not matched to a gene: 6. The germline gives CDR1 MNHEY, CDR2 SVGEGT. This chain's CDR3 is CASSYEGALDNEQFF. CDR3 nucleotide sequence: TGTGCCAGCAGTTACGAGGGGGCGCTAGACAATGAGCAGTTCTTC.

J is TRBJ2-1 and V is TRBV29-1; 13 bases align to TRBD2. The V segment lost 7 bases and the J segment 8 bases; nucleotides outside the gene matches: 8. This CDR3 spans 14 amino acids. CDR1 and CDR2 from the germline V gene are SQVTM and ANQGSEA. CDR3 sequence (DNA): TGCAGCGGGGTTGGGACTAGCGGGGATGATGAGCAGTTCTTC. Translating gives CSGVGTSGDDEQFF.

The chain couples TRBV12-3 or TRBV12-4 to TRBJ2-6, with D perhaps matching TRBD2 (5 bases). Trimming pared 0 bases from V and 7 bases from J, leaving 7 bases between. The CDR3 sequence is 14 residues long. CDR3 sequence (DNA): TGTGCCAGCAGTTTAGCGGAGGTAGCCAACGTCCTGACTTTC. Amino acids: CASSLAEVANVLTF.

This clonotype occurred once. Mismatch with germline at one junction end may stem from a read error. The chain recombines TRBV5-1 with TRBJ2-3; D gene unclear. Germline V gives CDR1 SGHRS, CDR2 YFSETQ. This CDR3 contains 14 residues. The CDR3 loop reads CASSWTDHTDAQYF. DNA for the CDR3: TGCGCCAGCAGTTGGACGGACCACACAGATGCGCAGTATTTT.

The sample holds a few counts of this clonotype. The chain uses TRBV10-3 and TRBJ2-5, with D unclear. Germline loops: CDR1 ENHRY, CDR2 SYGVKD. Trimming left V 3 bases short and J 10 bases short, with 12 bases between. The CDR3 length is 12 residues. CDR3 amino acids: CAISESQMVQYF. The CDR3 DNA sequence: TGTGCCATCAGTGAATCCCAAATGGTCCAGTACTTC.

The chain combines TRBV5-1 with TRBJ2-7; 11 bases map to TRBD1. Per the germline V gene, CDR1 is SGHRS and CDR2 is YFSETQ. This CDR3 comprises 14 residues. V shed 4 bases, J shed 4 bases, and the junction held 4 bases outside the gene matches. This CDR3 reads CASSEDRGRYEQYF. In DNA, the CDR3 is TGCGCCAGCAGCGAGGACAGGGGGCGGTACGAGCAGTACTTC.

The CDR3 reads CATSVGQFSYEQYF. CDR3 coding DNA: TGTGCCACCAGCGTGGGACAGTTCTCCTACGAGCAGTACTTC. This sequence joins TRBV15 and TRBJ2-7; TRBD1 agrees at 7 bases. CDR1 is LNHNV, CDR2 YYDKDF, per germline (reference sequence). The CDR3 has 14 residues. The V and J ends lost 5 bases and 0 bases, in that order; junction bases with no gene match: 4.

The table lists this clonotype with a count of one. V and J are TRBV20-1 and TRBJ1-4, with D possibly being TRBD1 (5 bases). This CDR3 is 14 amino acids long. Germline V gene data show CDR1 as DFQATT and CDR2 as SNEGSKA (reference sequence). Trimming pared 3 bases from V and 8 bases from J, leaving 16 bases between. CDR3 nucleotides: TGCAGTGCTAGTCGGGCAGGGCCAGAGGAAAAACTGTTTTTT. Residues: CSASRAGPEEKLFF.

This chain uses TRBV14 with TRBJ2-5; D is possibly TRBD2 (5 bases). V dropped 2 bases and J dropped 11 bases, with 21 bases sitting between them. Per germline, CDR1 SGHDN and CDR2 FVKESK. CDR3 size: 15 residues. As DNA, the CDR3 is TGTGCCAGCAGCCAATCAGGAGATTTTCTTTGGGAGCAGTACTTC. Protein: CASSQSGDFLWEQYF.

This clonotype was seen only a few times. The CDR3: CSARLAGVTDTQYF. In DNA, the CDR3 is TGCAGTGCTAGGTTAGCGGGGGTGACAGATACGCAGTATTTT. V usage is TRBV20-1 and J usage is TRBJ2-3; 9 nucleotides match TRBD2. The CDR3 consists of 14 residues. Looked up from germline, CDR1 is DFQATT and CDR2 is SNEGSKA (reference sequence). The V segment lost 3 bases and the J segment 3 bases; nucleotides outside the gene matches: 4.

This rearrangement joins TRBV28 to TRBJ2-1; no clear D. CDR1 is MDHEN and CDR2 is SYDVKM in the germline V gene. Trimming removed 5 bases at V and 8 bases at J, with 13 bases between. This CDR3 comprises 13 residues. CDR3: CASSAVAPYEQFF. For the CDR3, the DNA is TGTGCCAGCAGTGCAGTGGCGCCCTATGAGCAGTTCTTC. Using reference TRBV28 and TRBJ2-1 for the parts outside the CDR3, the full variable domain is DVKVTQSSRYLVKRTGEKVFLECVQDMDHENMFWYRQDPGLGLRLIYFSYDVKMKEKGDIPEGYSVSREKKERFSLILESASTNQTSMYLCASSAVAPYEQFFGPGTRLTVL.

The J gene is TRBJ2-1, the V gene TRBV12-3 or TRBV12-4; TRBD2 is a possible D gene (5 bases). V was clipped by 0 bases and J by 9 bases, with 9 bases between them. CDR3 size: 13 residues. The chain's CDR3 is CASSLAGSSEQFF. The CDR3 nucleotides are TGTGCCAGCAGTTTAGCGGGGAGCAGTGAGCAGTTCTTC.

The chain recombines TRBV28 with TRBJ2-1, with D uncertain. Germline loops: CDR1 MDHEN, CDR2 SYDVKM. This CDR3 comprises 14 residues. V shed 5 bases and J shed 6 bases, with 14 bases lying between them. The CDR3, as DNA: TGTGCCAGCAGTGTCGGTGGATCGAGCAATGAGCAGTTCTTC. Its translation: CASSVGGSSNEQFF.

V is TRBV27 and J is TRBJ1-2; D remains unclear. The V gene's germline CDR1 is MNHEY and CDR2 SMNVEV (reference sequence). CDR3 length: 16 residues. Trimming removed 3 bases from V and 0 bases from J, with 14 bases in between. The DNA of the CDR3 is TGTGCCAGCAGTTTTTTGGACCGACTAGCTAACTATGGCTACACCTTC. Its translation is CASSFLDRLANYGYTF.

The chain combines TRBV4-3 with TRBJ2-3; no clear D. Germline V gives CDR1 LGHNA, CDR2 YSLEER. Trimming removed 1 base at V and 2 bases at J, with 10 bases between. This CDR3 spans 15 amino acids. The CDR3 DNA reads TGCGCCAGCAGCCAAGGGATAACAGACACAGATACGCAGTATTTT. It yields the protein CASSQGITDTDTQYF.

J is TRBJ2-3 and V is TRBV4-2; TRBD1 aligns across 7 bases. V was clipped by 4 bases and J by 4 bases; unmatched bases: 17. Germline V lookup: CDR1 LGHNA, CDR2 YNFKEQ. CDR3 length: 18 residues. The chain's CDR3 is CASSPEEGGAGLADTQYF. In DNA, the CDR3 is TGTGCCAGCAGCCCTGAGGAAGGGGGCGCTGGGCTGGCAGATACGCAGTATTTT.

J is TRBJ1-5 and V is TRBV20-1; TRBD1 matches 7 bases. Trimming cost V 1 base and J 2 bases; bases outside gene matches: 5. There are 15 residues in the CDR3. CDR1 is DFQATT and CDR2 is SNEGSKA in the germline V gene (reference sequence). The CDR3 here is CSARAPGGGNQPQHF. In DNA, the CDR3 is TGCAGTGCTAGAGCCCCAGGGGGGGGCAATCAGCCCCAGCATTTT.

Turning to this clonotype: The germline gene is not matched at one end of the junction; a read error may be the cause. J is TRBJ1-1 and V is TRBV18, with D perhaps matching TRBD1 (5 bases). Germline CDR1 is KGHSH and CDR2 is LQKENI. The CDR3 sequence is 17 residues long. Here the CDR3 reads CVSSLYTRQREDTEAFF. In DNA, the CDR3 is TGTGTCAGCTCACTCTATACTCGACAGCGGGAGGACACTGAAGCTTTCTTT.

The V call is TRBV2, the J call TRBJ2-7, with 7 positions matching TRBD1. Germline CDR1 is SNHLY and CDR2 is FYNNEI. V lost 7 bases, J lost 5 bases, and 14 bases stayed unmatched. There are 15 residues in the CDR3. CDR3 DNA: TGTGCCAGCAAGCAGACTACAGGGGTTGTCGACGAGCAGTACTTC. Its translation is CASKQTTGVVDEQYF.

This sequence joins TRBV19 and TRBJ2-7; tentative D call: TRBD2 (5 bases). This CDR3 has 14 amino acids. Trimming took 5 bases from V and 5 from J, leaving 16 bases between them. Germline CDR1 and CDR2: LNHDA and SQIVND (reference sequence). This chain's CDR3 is CASSYSGSVDEQYF. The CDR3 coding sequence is TGTGCCAGTAGTTACAGTGGGAGCGTTGACGAGCAGTACTTC.

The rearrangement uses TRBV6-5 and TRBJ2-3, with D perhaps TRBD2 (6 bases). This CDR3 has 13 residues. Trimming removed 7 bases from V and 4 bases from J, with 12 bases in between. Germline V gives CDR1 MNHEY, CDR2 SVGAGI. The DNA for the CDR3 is TGTGCCAGCATGCGGGGTCCAGCAGATACGCAGTATTTT. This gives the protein CASMRGPADTQYF.

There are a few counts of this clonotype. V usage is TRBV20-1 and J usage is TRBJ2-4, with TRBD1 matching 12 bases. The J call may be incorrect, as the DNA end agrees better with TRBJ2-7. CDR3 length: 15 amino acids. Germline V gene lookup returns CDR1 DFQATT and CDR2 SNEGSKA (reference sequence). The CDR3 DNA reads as TGCAGTGCTAGACCGGGACAGGGGGCCCTCTACGAGCAGTACTTC. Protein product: CSARPGQGALYEQYF.

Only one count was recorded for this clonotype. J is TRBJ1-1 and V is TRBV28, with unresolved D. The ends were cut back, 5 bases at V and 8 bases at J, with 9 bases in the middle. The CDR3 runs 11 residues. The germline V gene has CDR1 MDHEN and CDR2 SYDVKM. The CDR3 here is CASSPHVEAFF. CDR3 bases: TGTGCCAGCAGTCCCCATGTAGAAGCTTTCTTT.

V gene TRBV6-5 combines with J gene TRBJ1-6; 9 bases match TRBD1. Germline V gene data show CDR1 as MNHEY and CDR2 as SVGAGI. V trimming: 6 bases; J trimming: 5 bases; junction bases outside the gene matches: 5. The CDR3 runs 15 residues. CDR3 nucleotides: TGTGCCAGCAGCCCTACAGGGGGCAATAATTCACCCCTCCACTTT. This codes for CASSPTGGNNSPLHF.

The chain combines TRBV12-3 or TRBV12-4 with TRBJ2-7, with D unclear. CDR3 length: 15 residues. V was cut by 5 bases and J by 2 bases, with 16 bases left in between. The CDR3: CASSLEQILAYEQYF. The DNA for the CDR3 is TGTGCCAGCAGTCTAGAACAGATCCTCGCCTACGAGCAGTACTTC.

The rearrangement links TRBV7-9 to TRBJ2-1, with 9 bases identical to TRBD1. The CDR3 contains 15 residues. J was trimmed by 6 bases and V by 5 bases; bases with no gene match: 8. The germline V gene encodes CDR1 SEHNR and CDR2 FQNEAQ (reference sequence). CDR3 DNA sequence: TGTGCCAGCAGCATCCGGGACAGGGCCATCAATGAGCAGTTCTTC. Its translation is CASSIRDRAINEQFF.